This T cell receptor (beta chain) was captured in a study of OX40 agonist ivuxolimab in advanced cancers. This clone has a single count. Its antigen is unidentified. V shed 0 bases, J shed 4 bases, and the junction held 7 bases outside the gene matches. The CDR3 is 18 residues long. Germline assignment: CDR1 LNHNV and CDR2 YYDKDF (reference sequence). Sequencing was performed with immunoSEQ multiplex PCR; in TCRdb, only in-frame clones are kept and a portion is missing. The sample comprises about 91,000 clones, around 87% of which are singletons, and approximately 4.8% rests with the top ten. General study findings and limits: Low normalized clonal expansion also occurred in some nonresponding patients.

The clonotype comes from an adult with an advanced solid tumor such as melanoma, head and neck, liver or kidney cancer. The sample consisted of CD4+ or CD8+ T cells sorted from blood, taken in a trial of the OX40 agonist ivuxolimab. J is TRBJ2-2 and V is TRBV15, with 11 nucleotides matching TRBD2. The CDR3 protein is CATSREIAGGGGTGELFF. DNA of the CDR3: TGTGCCACCAGCAGAGAGATAGCGGGAGGGGGCGGCACCGGGGAGCTGTTTTTT. Complete variable domain (other parts from reference TRBV15 and TRBJ2-2): DAMVIQNPRYQVTQFGKPVTLSCSQTLNHNVMYWYQQKSSQAPKLLFHYYDKDFNNEADTPDNFQSRRPNTSFCFLDIRSPGLGDTAMYLCATSREIAGGGGTGELFFGEGSRLTVL.